This T cell receptor (beta chain) was sequenced during a study of cytomegalovirus exposure and HLA in healthy donors. As for the study in general: Of all 370 or so donors who were genotyped, about 84% belonged to the Caucasian-associated ancestry cluster.

Concerning this clone itself: Its antigen is still unknown.

Primers: 60 Vbeta forward and 13 Jbeta reverse. In the authors' methods: In a later analysis, roughly 10 million of tens of millions of unique beta chains occurred in at least two donors. Generated by immunoSEQ multiplex PCR, the TCRdb table keeps only in-frame clones and is missing some. V and J calls and clone size are given by that table; D and trimming were obtained from the DNA. The repertoire consists of 150,000 to 160,000 clones, with about 84% occurring once and the leading ten covering around 5.6%. General study results and limits: Altogether, about 160 TCR beta chains were recorded as cytomegalovirus-associated. Sequencing artifact likely explains a cluster of highly shared sequence variants.

Between the trimmed V and J ends, which lost 6 bases and 0 bases, there was a span of 21 bases. The CDR3 extends over 18 amino acids. Looked up from germline, CDR1 is MDHEN and CDR2 is SYDVKM. This receptor was identified in a woman aged 35 to 49 in good health and CMV-seropositive. This rearrangement joins TRBV28 to TRBJ2-4; D perhaps matches TRBD2 (5 bases). Sequencing was carried out using PBMCs. The CDR3 is CASRIRGGSGLAKNIQYF. CDR3 nucleotides: TGTGCCAGCAGAATACGGGGTGGGTCTGGCTTAGCCAAAAACATTCAGTACTTC.